These T cell receptor beta chains were read from a single sample in a study of cytomegalovirus exposure and HLA in healthy donors. The method was immunoSEQ multiplex PCR; TCRdb's version includes in-frame clones alone and lacks a portion of them. The sample shows 120,000 or so clones, about 71% of them seen only once. Sequencing was done on a sample of PBMCs. All receptors derive from a woman aged 45-65 years in good health and CMV-seronegative. Both conserved end residues are part of each CDR3. The D gene is left open where the match is weak. Only some rows state a clone size, as once, few, many or a class for expanded clones.

v_call: TRBV11-2
clone_size: -
j_call: TRBJ2-6
d_call: -
cdr3_nt: TGTGCCAGCACCCCGACAACATCCTCTGGGGCCAACGTCCTGACTTTC
cdr3_aa: CASTPTTSSGANVLTF

v_call: TRBV4-2
clone_size: -
j_call: TRBJ2-3
d_call: -
cdr3_nt: TGTGCCAGCAGCCAAGTTAGTGGAGGCACAGATACGCAGTATTTT
cdr3_aa: CASSQVSGGTDTQYF

v_call: TRBV15
clone_size: -
j_call: TRBJ1-1
d_call: TRBD1
cdr3_nt: TGTGCCACCAGCAGAGATGTCGGGACAGGGTCTGAAGCTTTCTTT
cdr3_aa: CATSRDVGTGSEAFF

v_call: TRBV6-4
clone_size: -
j_call: TRBJ2-1
d_call: TRBD2
cdr3_nt: TGTGCCAGCAGCGGTGGGACTAGCGGTTACAATGAGCAGTTCTTC
cdr3_aa: CASSGGTSGYNEQFF

v_call: TRBV19
clone_size: -
j_call: TRBJ1-4
d_call: -
cdr3_nt: TGTGCCAGCCTACGCGGGCGAAAACTGTTTTTT
cdr3_aa: CASLRGRKLFF

v_call: TRBV11-2
clone_size: few
j_call: TRBJ1-2
d_call: -
cdr3_nt: TGTGCCAGCAGCACTCCGGGGATCTATGGCTACACCTTC
cdr3_aa: CASSTPGIYGYTF

v_call: TRBV7-9
clone_size: -
j_call: TRBJ2-1
d_call: TRBD2
cdr3_nt: TGTTCCAGCAGTCCTATCTGGGCGGGAGTCTACAATGAGCAGTTCTTC
cdr3_aa: CSSSPIWAGVYNEQFF

v_call: TRBV5-3
clone_size: few
j_call: TRBJ2-7
d_call: TRBD2
cdr3_nt: TGTGCCAGAAGCGCGAAGAGGACTAGCGGGACCTCTAGCTCCTACGAGCAGTACTTC
cdr3_aa: CARSAKRTSGTSSSYEQYF

v_call: TRBV19
clone_size: -
j_call: TRBJ1-2
d_call: TRBD1
cdr3_nt: TGTGCCAGTAGGCCGGGACAGGGGAACTATGGCTACACCTTC
cdr3_aa: CASRPGQGNYGYTF

v_call: TRBV5-1
clone_size: once
j_call: TRBJ2-3
d_call: -
cdr3_nt: TGCGCCAGCAGCTCCAGCTACGGACATTCGGCCATGAATACGCAGTATTTT
cdr3_aa: CASSSSYGHSAMNTQYF

v_call: TRBV11-3
clone_size: -
j_call: TRBJ2-7
d_call: -
cdr3_nt: TGTGCCAGCAGCCCCGGTACAGGGTTCTACGAGCAGTACTTC
cdr3_aa: CASSPGTGFYEQYF

v_call: TRBV6-6
clone_size: few
j_call: TRBJ1-1
d_call: -
cdr3_nt: TGTGCCAGCAGAAAGTGGGGCGGCACTGAAGCTTTCTTT
cdr3_aa: CASRKWGGTEAFF

v_call: TRBV7-9
clone_size: few
j_call: TRBJ1-3
d_call: -
cdr3_nt: TGTTCCAGCAGCCCTGACATATTCTCTGGAAACACCATATATTTT
cdr3_aa: CSSSPDIFSGNTIYF

v_call: TRBV2
clone_size: -
j_call: TRBJ2-7
d_call: -
cdr3_nt: TGTGCCAGCAGTGAGGGCAGGGGTTTTGAGTTGATCTACGAGCAGTACTTC
cdr3_aa: CASSEGRGFELIYEQYF

v_call: TRBV27
clone_size: -
j_call: TRBJ1-1
d_call: -
cdr3_nt: TGTGCCAGCAGTCCCCGACAGGCGGGGGACACTGAAGCTTTCTTT
cdr3_aa: CASSPRQAGDTEAFF

v_call: TRBV27
clone_size: -
j_call: TRBJ2-7
d_call: TRBD2
cdr3_nt: TGTGCCAGCAGTTTAAGGCGGGAGGTCAGGAACGAGCAGTACTTC
cdr3_aa: CASSLRREVRNEQYF

v_call: TRBV6-1
clone_size: -
j_call: TRBJ2-2
d_call: TRBD2
cdr3_nt: TGTGCCAGCAGTGAAGTACTAGCGGGAGTTTACACCGGGGAGCTGTTTTTT
cdr3_aa: CASSEVLAGVYTGELFF

v_call: TRBV19
clone_size: -
j_call: TRBJ2-2
d_call: -
cdr3_nt: TGTGCCAGTACGGGGTTTTCCGGGGAGCTGTTTTTT
cdr3_aa: CASTGFSGELFF

v_call: TRBV7-2
clone_size: -
j_call: TRBJ2-1
d_call: TRBD2
cdr3_nt: TGTGCCAGCAGCTTAGATGCGGGAGGGGTATACAATGAGCAGTTCTTC
cdr3_aa: CASSLDAGGVYNEQFF

v_call: TRBV19
clone_size: -
j_call: TRBJ1-5
d_call: -
cdr3_nt: TGTGCCAGTAGTCCCTCAGCGGGCAATCAGCCCCAGCATTTT
cdr3_aa: CASSPSAGNQPQHF

v_call: TRBV2
clone_size: -
j_call: TRBJ2-1
d_call: -
cdr3_nt: TGTGCCAGCAATTCGGGACTGAACAATGAGCAGTTCTTC
cdr3_aa: CASNSGLNNEQFF

v_call: TRBV5-4
clone_size: -
j_call: TRBJ2-1
d_call: TRBD2
cdr3_nt: TGTGCCAGCGAGCGGGGGCAATACAATGAGCAGTTCTTC
cdr3_aa: CASERGQYNEQFF

v_call: TRBV2
clone_size: -
j_call: TRBJ2-7
d_call: TRBD1
cdr3_nt: TGTGCCAGCAGTGCCTGGGACAGGATTCTCGAGCAGTACTTC
cdr3_aa: CASSAWDRILEQYF

v_call: TRBV19
clone_size: few
j_call: TRBJ2-5
d_call: TRBD2
cdr3_nt: TGTGCCAGTAGTGCGCGTAGCGGGAGCCAAGAGACCCAGTACTTC
cdr3_aa: CASSARSGSQETQYF

v_call: TRBV7-9
clone_size: -
j_call: TRBJ2-1
d_call: -
cdr3_nt: TGTGCCAGCAGCTTAGGACAGGGAGGGTTCTTC
cdr3_aa: CASSLGQGGFF

v_call: TRBV4-3
clone_size: -
j_call: TRBJ2-1
d_call: TRBD2
cdr3_nt: TGCGCCAGCAGCCGGACTAGCGGGGTTTACAATGAGCAGTTCTTC
cdr3_aa: CASSRTSGVYNEQFF

v_call: TRBV5-4
clone_size: -
j_call: TRBJ2-3
d_call: -
cdr3_nt: TGTGCCAGCAGCTTTACTCTGGGGGGAGCTACCCGCACAGATACGCAGTATTTT
cdr3_aa: CASSFTLGGATRTDTQYF

v_call: TRBV13
clone_size: few
j_call: TRBJ1-1
d_call: -
cdr3_nt: TGTGCCAGCAGCTTAACCGGTGGGGCCGATGAAGCTTTCTTT
cdr3_aa: CASSLTGGADEAFF

v_call: TRBV5-4
clone_size: -
j_call: TRBJ2-7
d_call: TRBD1
cdr3_nt: TGTGCCAGCAGCCCCGGGACAGGGGCCGAGCAGTACTTC
cdr3_aa: CASSPGTGAEQYF

v_call: TRBV7-2
clone_size: -
j_call: TRBJ1-2
d_call: -
cdr3_nt: TGTGCCAGCAGCCCGGCCTCGGGGGGTAACTATGGCTACACCTTC
cdr3_aa: CASSPASGGNYGYTF

v_call: TRBV9
clone_size: -
j_call: TRBJ2-2
d_call: -
cdr3_nt: TGTGCCAGCAGCCCGCGGTATTTCTCCGGGGAGCTGTTTTTT
cdr3_aa: CASSPRYFSGELFF

v_call: TRBV4-3
clone_size: -
j_call: TRBJ2-6
d_call: TRBD1
cdr3_nt: TGCGCCAGCAGCCACGACAGGGACCTAACAGGGGCCAACGTCCTGACTTTC
cdr3_aa: CASSHDRDLTGANVLTF

v_call: TRBV30
clone_size: -
j_call: TRBJ1-2
d_call: -
cdr3_nt: TGTGCCTGGAGTGTAGCCCTCCAGGGGACTAGGCACACCTTC
cdr3_aa: CAWSVALQGTRHTF

v_call: TRBV5-5
clone_size: -
j_call: TRBJ1-1
d_call: -
cdr3_nt: TGTGCCAGCAGCGGGCGACAGTCGAACACTGAAGCTTTCTTT
cdr3_aa: CASSGRQSNTEAFF

v_call: TRBV10-3
clone_size: -
j_call: TRBJ2-1
d_call: TRBD1
cdr3_nt: TGTGCCATCAACGACAGGGGGCTTGGTGAGCAGTTCTTC
cdr3_aa: CAINDRGLGEQFF

v_call: TRBV13
clone_size: few
j_call: TRBJ1-1
d_call: -
cdr3_nt: TGTTCCAGCAGCTTAGCAGGGATCCTGAACACTGAAGCTTTCTTT
cdr3_aa: CSSSLAGILNTEAFF

v_call: TRBV6-1
clone_size: -
j_call: TRBJ2-5
d_call: TRBD1
cdr3_nt: TGTGCCAGCAGGACAGGGTGGGGGTCCGAGACCCAGTACTTC
cdr3_aa: CASRTGWGSETQYF

v_call: TRBV7-8
clone_size: -
j_call: TRBJ2-5
d_call: -
cdr3_nt: TGTGCCAGCAGCTTAGGTGGCAGGCAAAAGACCCAGTACTTC
cdr3_aa: CASSLGGRQKTQYF

v_call: TRBV6-1
clone_size: -
j_call: TRBJ2-7
d_call: -
cdr3_nt: TGTGCCAGCAGTGAAGCTTTGGGGCCGCAAGGGGAGCAGTACTTC
cdr3_aa: CASSEALGPQGEQYF

v_call: TRBV23-1
clone_size: once
j_call: TRBJ1-5
d_call: -
cdr3_nt: TGCGCCAGCAGTCAGGCCCCAACAGGGTCTGGTCAGCCCCAGCATTTT
cdr3_aa: CASSQAPTGSGQPQHF

v_call: TRBV7-2
clone_size: -
j_call: TRBJ2-6
d_call: TRBD2
cdr3_nt: TGTGCCAGCAGCGCGGGACTAGCGGCGGTCTCTGGGGCCAACGTCCTGACTTTC
cdr3_aa: CASSAGLAAVSGANVLTF

v_call: TRBV28
clone_size: -
j_call: TRBJ2-3
d_call: TRBD2
cdr3_nt: TGTGCCAGCAGCCTAGGCCCCGGACTAGACAATACGCAGTATTTT
cdr3_aa: CASSLGPGLDNTQYF

v_call: TRBV29-1
clone_size: few
j_call: TRBJ2-3
d_call: -
cdr3_nt: TGCAGCGTTGAGAGGTGGAGGGACACAGATACGCAGTATTTT
cdr3_aa: CSVERWRDTDTQYF